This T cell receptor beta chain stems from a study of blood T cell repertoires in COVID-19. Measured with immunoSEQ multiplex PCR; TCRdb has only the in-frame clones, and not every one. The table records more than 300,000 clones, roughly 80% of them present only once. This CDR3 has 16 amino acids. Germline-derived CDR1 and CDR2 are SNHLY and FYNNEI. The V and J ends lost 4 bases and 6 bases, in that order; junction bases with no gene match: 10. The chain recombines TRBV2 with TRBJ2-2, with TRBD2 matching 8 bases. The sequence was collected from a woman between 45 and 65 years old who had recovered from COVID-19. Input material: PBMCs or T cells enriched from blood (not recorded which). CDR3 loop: CASSGPRSGGAGELFF. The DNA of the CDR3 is TGTGCCAGCAGTGGTCCTCGTTCCGGGGGGGCCGGGGAGCTGTTTTTT. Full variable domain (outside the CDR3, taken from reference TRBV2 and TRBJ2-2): EPEVTQTPSHQVTQMGQEVILRCVPISNHLYFYWYRQILGQKVEFLVSFYNNEISEKSEIFDDQFSVERPDGSNFTLKIRSTKLEDSAMYFCASSGPRSGGAGELFFGEGSRLTVL.